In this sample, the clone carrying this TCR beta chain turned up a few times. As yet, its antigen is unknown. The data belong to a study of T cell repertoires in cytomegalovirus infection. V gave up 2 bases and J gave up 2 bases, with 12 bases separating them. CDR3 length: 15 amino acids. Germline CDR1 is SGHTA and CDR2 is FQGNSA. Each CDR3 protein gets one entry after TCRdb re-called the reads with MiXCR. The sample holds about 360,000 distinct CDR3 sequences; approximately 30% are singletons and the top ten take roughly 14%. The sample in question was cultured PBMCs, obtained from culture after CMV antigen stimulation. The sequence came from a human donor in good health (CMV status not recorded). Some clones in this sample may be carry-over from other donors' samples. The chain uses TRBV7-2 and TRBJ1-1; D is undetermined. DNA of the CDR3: TGTGCCAGCAGCTTACTGGTTGCCTTTAACACTGAAGCTTTCTTT. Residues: CASSLLVAFNTEAFF.